Sequencing of this T cell receptor (beta chain) was carried out in a study of naive and memory T cell subsets. The study, taken as a whole, reports: The RNA method is potentially sensitive to activation and differentiation changes. Reportedly, tuberculin skin test sites gave far more TCRs than other biopsies.

This clonotype has only a few counts. What it binds is not known. This beta chain was picked up by a library intended for alpha chains and is off target, so its count carries little meaning. Regarding treatment: skin biopsy from saline-injected control site (resident skin T cells). Unsorted total RNA, about 1 to 1,100 ng, was DNase treated before reverse transcription. Ligated cDNA underwent four rounds of PCR with nested alpha and beta constant region primers and SP2. TCRdb redid the calling of the UMI-ligation and nested PCR reads with MiXCR, one entry per CDR3 protein. This table holds under 200 distinct CDR3 sequences, about 70% found once. The V gene end was trimmed by 0 bases and the J gene end by 10 bases; junction bases not matched to a gene: 16. There are 17 residues in the CDR3. In germline, CDR1 is DFQATT, CDR2 SNEGSKA (reference sequence).

Sequences were derived from skin, sampled from a saline injection site in the skin. This sequence was found in an adult in good health. The rearrangement links TRBV20-1 to TRBJ2-1; 9 bases are a match to TRBD2. The DNA for the CDR3 is TGCAGTGCTAGAGATTCCCAACCGCCGGGACTAGCTCAGGAGCAGTTCTTC. This gives the protein CSARDSQPPGLAQEQFF.